The next 21 T cell receptor beta chains were all read from a single sample in a study of blood T cell repertoires in COVID-19. Measured with immunoSEQ multiplex PCR; TCRdb has only the in-frame clones, and not every one. The repertoire holds about 230,000 clones, roughly 90% seen once, with 3.5% to 4.5% in the top ten. Sequencing was carried out using PBMCs or T cells enriched from blood (not recorded which). Every receptor here comes from a woman aged 25-40 years with acute COVID-19.

V gene TRBV7-3 combines with J gene TRBJ2-2; D is undetermined. Looked up from germline, CDR1 is SGHTA and CDR2 is FQGTGA. The ends were cut back, 3 bases at V and 6 bases at J, with 5 bases in the middle. CDR3 size: 12 residues. This CDR3 is CASSFEAGELFF. CDR3 bases: TGTGCCAGCAGCTTCGAGGCCGGGGAGCTGTTTTTT.

A word on this clone: Germline is not matched at one junction end, which may reflect a read error. This chain links TRBV2 with TRBJ1-1; the D is unclear. The CDR3 runs 14 residues. The germline V gene encodes CDR1 SNHLY and CDR2 FYNNEI. The CDR3 DNA sequence: TGTGCCAGCACTGAATGGGCAGTTTGGACTGAAGCTTTCTTT. Amino acids: CASTEWAVWTEAFF. The entire variable domain, with the rest obtained from reference TRBV2 and TRBJ1-1, is as follows: EPEVTQTPSHQVTQMGQEVILRCVPISNHLYFYWYRQILGQKVEFLVSFYNNEISEKSEIFDDQFSVERPDGSNFTLKIRSTKLEDSAMYFCASTEWAVWTEAFFGQGTRLTVV.

The rearrangement joins TRBV10-3 to TRBJ1-5; D is possibly TRBD1 (5 bases). V gave up 3 bases and J gave up 2 bases, with 14 bases separating them. CDR3 length equals 16 residues. The germline V gene has CDR1 ENHRY and CDR2 SYGVKD. CDR3 residues: CAISDGGTGGNQPQHF. The CDR3 DNA reads as TGTGCCATCAGTGATGGGGGGACCGGGGGCAATCAGCCCCAGCATTTT.

V gene TRBV7-2 combines with J gene TRBJ2-3; 9 bases align to TRBD2. Per germline, CDR1 SGHTA and CDR2 FQGNSA. V shed 3 bases and J 0 bases; nucleotides not matched to a gene: 7. The CDR3 sequence is 17 residues long. The CDR3 bases are TGTGCCAGCAGCTTGGGGAGCGGGGGGCCTAGCACAGATACGCAGTATTTT. It specifies CASSLGSGGPSTDTQYF. The whole variable domain, remainder taken from reference TRBV7-2 and TRBJ2-3, is GAGVSQSPSNKVTEKGKDVELRCDPISGHTALYWYRQSLGQGLEFLIYFQGNSAPDKSGLPSDRFSAERTGGSVSTLTIQRTQQEDSAVYLCASSLGSGGPSTDTQYFGPGTRLTVL.

This clone appeared once. The chain has TRBV7-6 and TRBJ1-5; no firm D call. The CDR3 covers 15 residues. Germline loops: CDR1 SGHVS, CDR2 FNYEAQ. Trimming took 1 base from V and 7 from J, leaving 14 bases between them. The CDR3 here is CASSLGAPGVQPQHF. DNA for the CDR3: TGTGCCAGCAGCTTAGGGGCCCCAGGTGTACAGCCCCAGCATTTT.

This sequence joins TRBV3-1 (or the pseudogene TRBV3-2) and TRBJ1-5; D possibly corresponds to TRBD1 (6 bases). From germline, CDR1 is LGHDT and CDR2 YNNKEL (reference sequence). The CDR3 has 15 amino acids. V gave up 1 base and J gave up 6 bases, with 13 bases separating them. CDR3 sequence: CASSQGGGGIQPQHF. CDR3 in DNA: TGTGCCAGCAGCCAAGGAGGCGGGGGCATTCAGCCCCAGCATTTT.

V is TRBV5-4 and J is TRBJ2-3; D call uncertain. Germline loops: CDR1 SGHNT, CDR2 YYREEE (reference sequence). The CDR3 has 16 amino acids. V lost 0 bases to trimming and J lost 4 bases, with 15 bases between them. CDR3 region: CASSLAPSGVADTQYF. CDR3 DNA sequence: TGTGCCAGCAGCTTGGCTCCGAGTGGAGTGGCAGATACGCAGTATTTT.

A single count supports this clone. The chain joins TRBV12-5 to TRBJ2-5; D gene ambiguous. This CDR3 has 12 residues. V lost 0 bases, J lost 10 bases, and 9 bases lay in between. Germline lookup yields CDR1 LGHNT and CDR2 FRNRAP. In DNA form, the CDR3 reads TGTGCTAGTGGTTTGGTACGTGGCATCCAGTACTTC. It yields the protein CASGLVRGIQYF.

The V and J genes are TRBV2 and TRBJ1-1; D might be TRBD1 (5 bases). The CDR3 contains 15 residues. Looked up from germline, CDR1 is SNHLY and CDR2 is FYNNEI. V lost 2 bases to trimming and J lost 1 base, with 11 bases between them. The CDR3 DNA reads as TGTGCCAGCAGTGAAAGGGGATGGCCGAACACTGAAGCTTTCTTT. This codes for CASSERGWPNTEAFF. The full variable domain, its missing parts supplied by reference TRBV2 and TRBJ1-1, is EPEVTQTPSHQVTQMGQEVILRCVPISNHLYFYWYRQILGQKVEFLVSFYNNEISEKSEIFDDQFSVERPDGSNFTLKIRSTKLEDSAMYFCASSERGWPNTEAFFGQGTRLTVV.

V and J are TRBV19 and TRBJ2-3; 9 nucleotides align to TRBD1. Trimming at V came to 6 bases and at J to 4 bases, leaving 5 bases not matched to a gene. This CDR3 has 14 residues. Germline values: CDR1 LNHDA, CDR2 SQIVND (reference sequence). CDR3 in DNA: TGTGCCAGTAGGGGGACAGGGAAGGCAGATACGCAGTATTTT. It codes for CASRGTGKADTQYF.

The V and J genes are TRBV7-3 and TRBJ2-5; TRBD2 is a possible D gene (6 bases). Trimming stripped 3 bases from V and 5 bases from J, with 10 bases between. Looked up from germline, CDR1 is SGHTA and CDR2 is FQGTGA. CDR3 length: 13 residues. The DNA for the CDR3 is TGTGCCAGCAGCTTGACTAGTTGGGAGACCCAGTACTTC. Translation: CASSLTSWETQYF. The full variable domain, rest sourced from reference TRBV7-3 and TRBJ2-5, is GAGVSQTPSNKVTEKGKYVELRCDPISGHTALYWYRQSLGQGPEFLIYFQGTGAADDSGLPNDRFFAVRPEGSVSTLKIQRTERGDSAVYLCASSLTSWETQYFGPGTRLLVL.

The chain has TRBV24-1 and TRBJ2-5; D possibly corresponds to TRBD2 (5 bases). CDR1 is KGHDR, CDR2 SFDVKD, per germline. V gave up 5 bases and J gave up 1 base, with 13 bases separating them. The CDR3 extends over 15 amino acids. In DNA form, the CDR3 reads TGTGCCACCAGTGCCGCCCGGGGAACCCAAGAGACCCAGTACTTC. Protein product: CATSAARGTQETQYF.

The chain uses TRBV5-6 and TRBJ1-2; TRBD1 matches 9 bases. Germline CDR1 reads SGHDT; CDR2 reads YYEEEE. CDR3 length: 17 residues. J was trimmed by 4 bases and V by 0 bases; bases with no gene match: 10. The CDR3 loop reads CASSLDRGRQEIYGYTF. CDR3 nucleotide sequence: TGTGCCAGCAGCTTGGACAGGGGGCGGCAGGAAATCTATGGCTACACCTTC.

The chain is built from TRBV18 and TRBJ2-6; TRBD1 matches 9 bases. Germline-derived CDR1 and CDR2 are KGHSH and LQKENI. J gave up 0 bases and V 3 bases, and 3 bases lay outside the gene matches. This CDR3 is 17 amino acids long. The CDR3 region is CASSPGTGNSGANVLTF. The CDR3, as DNA: TGTGCCAGCTCACCTGGGACAGGGAACTCTGGGGCCAACGTCCTGACTTTC.

The chain employs TRBV4-3 and TRBJ2-7; unclear D gene. Germline V gives CDR1 LGHNA, CDR2 YSLEER. The CDR3 is 15 residues long. Trimming pared 1 base from V and 0 bases from J, leaving 10 bases between. As DNA, the CDR3 is TGCGCCAGCAGCCAAGTTTCAGAAAGCTCCTACGAGCAGTACTTC. This translates into CASSQVSESSYEQYF.

The CDR3 loop reads CATEEKRDRAFGGELFF. The CDR3 DNA reads as TGTGCCACCGAAGAAAAGAGGGACAGGGCTTTTGGCGGGGAGCTGTTTTTT. V gene TRBV11-2 combines with J gene TRBJ2-2; 9 bases line up with TRBD1. The trim removed 10 bases at V and 7 bases at J, leaving 19 bases unmatched. Germline V gene data show CDR1 as SGHAT and CDR2 as FQNNGV. CDR3 length: 17 amino acids.

This rearrangement joins TRBV7-6 to TRBJ2-7; tentative D call: TRBD2 (5 bases). CDR3 length equals 13 residues. Germline V gene sequence: CDR1 SGHVS, CDR2 FNYEAQ. V was cut by 6 bases and J by 4 bases, with 13 bases left in between. In DNA, the CDR3 is TGTGCCAGCAGTCGATCGACGGGGTACGAGCAGTACTTC. Translating gives CASSRSTGYEQYF.

The chain joins TRBV5-1 to TRBJ2-7, with a possible D match to TRBD2 (5 bases). CDR1 SGHRS and CDR2 YFSETQ come from the germline V gene. With 0 bases removed from V and 4 bases from J, the gap between germline ends came to 17 bases. This CDR3 is built from 16 residues. CDR3 nucleotide sequence: TGCGCCAGCAGCTTGGTGGTGGCAGGATCGGGGTACGAGCAGTACTTC. It translates to CASSLVVAGSGYEQYF.

The V call is TRBV7-6, the J call TRBJ2-7; 8 bases align to TRBD1. Trimming took 5 bases from V and 4 from J; bases not matched to a gene: 13. This CDR3 contains 16 residues. CDR1 is SGHVS and CDR2 is FNYEAQ in the germline V gene. The DNA of the CDR3 is TGTGCCAGCAGCCCCCAGGGGGCCCTCCTAGGGTACGAGCAGTACTTC. Protein: CASSPQGALLGYEQYF.

Worth noting for this clone: This same CDR3 is encoded by further DNA sequences in the sample. The V gene is TRBV6-5, the J gene TRBJ1-1; D is undetermined. V was pared by 2 bases and J by 8 bases, with 6 bases between. CDR3 length: 11 residues. Germline loops: CDR1 MNHEY, CDR2 SVGAGI. The CDR3 DNA is TGTGCCAGCAGTTACGCGGGGGAAGCTTTCTTT. Protein sequence: CASSYAGEAFF.

A single count supports this clone. This chain connects TRBV3-1 (or the pseudogene TRBV3-2) to TRBJ1-5; TRBD1 matches at 8 bases. CDR1 is LGHDT and CDR2 is YNNKEL in the germline V gene (reference sequence). CDR3 length: 13 amino acids. The V gene end was trimmed by 4 bases and the J gene end by 5 bases; junction bases not matched to a gene: 1. CDR3 residues: CASSRDRYQPQHF. CDR3 DNA sequence: TGTGCCAGCAGCCGGGACAGGTATCAGCCCCAGCATTTT.